Listed below are T cell receptor beta chains from one sample, sequenced in a study of blood T cell repertoires in COVID-19. Sequencing used immunoSEQ multiplex PCR; TCRdb keeps in-frame clones, though not all of them. The sample lists 200,000 to 300,000 clones; more than 80% were seen once. The sample was peripheral blood. The receptors shown here come from a woman aged 40 to 49 with acute or convalescent COVID-19. Each CDR3 is given with its conserved first and last residue. Each record gives: clone size, V gene, J gene, D gene, CDR3 DNA, CDR3 protein. A D gene is named only where the DNA matches it firmly. Some rows mark clone size as missing; the rest say once, few, many or name a class of expanded clone.

>-|TRBV5-1|TRBJ2-1|TRBD2
TGCGCCAGCAGCTTGGATCTAGCGGGGGTGTACAATGAGCAGTTCTTC
CASSLDLAGVYNEQFF
>-|TRBV5-1|TRBJ2-2|-
TGCGCCAGCAGCAGCAATATACAGACCGGGGAGCTGTTTTTT
CASSSNIQTGELFF
>-|TRBV7-9|TRBJ1-6|-
TGTGCCAGCAGCTTAGACTCGATTTCACCCCTCCACTTT
CASSLDSISPLHF
>-|TRBV11-2|TRBJ1-6|TRBD1
TGTGCCAGCAGCTGGCCGGGACAGGGCATTTCACCCCTCCACTTT
CASSWPGQGISPLHF
>-|TRBV27|TRBJ1-4|TRBD1
TGTGCCAGCAGACGTACAGGGGCTCCAGAAAAACTGTTTTTT
CASRRTGAPEKLFF
>-|TRBV19|TRBJ1-5|TRBD1
TGTGCCAGTAGTACGTCGACAGGGTACTACAATCAGCCCCAGCATTTT
CASSTSTGYYNQPQHF
>-|TRBV20-1|TRBJ1-2|TRBD1
TGCAGTGCTTACGACAGGGATGGCTACACCTTC
CSAYDRDGYTF
>-|TRBV13|TRBJ1-3|TRBD1
TGTGCCAGCAGCCTCAGACCCGGGACAGGACTATTAAACTCTGGAAACACCATATATTTT
CASSLRPGTGLLNSGNTIYF
>-|TRBV25-1|TRBJ2-5|TRBD1
TGTGCCAGCAGTGAATTGACAGGGCAAGAGACCCAGTACTTC
CASSELTGQETQYF
>-|TRBV7-2|TRBJ2-3|-
TGTGCCAGCAGCTTAGGAGGGGAGGCAGATACGCAGTATTTT
CASSLGGEADTQYF
>-|TRBV4-1|TRBJ1-5|TRBD1
TGCGCCAGCAGCCAAGGGGAAGGGGGCGGGAATCAGCCCCAGCATTTT
CASSQGEGGGNQPQHF
>-|TRBV7-9|TRBJ2-2|TRBD1
TGTGCCAGCCGCGACAGGGCTAACGGGGAGCTGTTTTTT
CASRDRANGELFF
>-|TRBV6-5|TRBJ2-5|TRBD2
TGTGCCAGCAGCCCCGGGACCCCCGGGAGGGAGACCCAGTACTTC
CASSPGTPGRETQYF
>-|TRBV27|TRBJ1-6|TRBD1
TGTGCCAGCAGTTTACAGGGGGCAATCTATAATTCACCCCTCCACTTT
CASSLQGAIYNSPLHF
>-|TRBV24-1|TRBJ1-3|TRBD1
TGTGCCACCAGTGATGGGGACAGGGCATCAGGAAACACCATATATTTT
CATSDGDRASGNTIYF
>-|TRBV29-1|TRBJ1-4|-
TGCAGCGTTGATCTAGGAGGGGAGGGTGAAAAACTGTTTTTT
CSVDLGGEGEKLFF
>-|TRBV25-1|TRBJ2-2|-
TGTGCCAGCAGTGAACGGGGTCACACCGGGGAGCTGTTTTTT
CASSERGHTGELFF
>-|TRBV11-2|TRBJ1-2|TRBD1
TGTGCCAGCAGCCCCCAGGGACAGGGCCCCCCGAAGAGCTATGGCTACACCTTC
CASSPQGQGPPKSYGYTF
>-|TRBV6-6|TRBJ1-5|-
TGTGCCAGCAGTTACACTGACAGCTATCAGCCCCAGCATTTT
CASSYTDSYQPQHF
>-|TRBV5-5|TRBJ1-1|-
TGTGCCAGCAGCTCGGCAGGGTATGAAGCTTTCTTT
CASSSAGYEAFF
>-|TRBV4-1|TRBJ1-2|TRBD1
TGCGCCAGCAGCCAACCGGGACAGGGCATCGGTGGCTACACCTTC
CASSQPGQGIGGYTF
>-|TRBV5-1|TRBJ2-3|TRBD2
TGCGCCAGCAGCTTGGGGGTAGCGGGCCCCGACTACACAGATACGCAGTATTTT
CASSLGVAGPDYTDTQYF
>-|TRBV24-1|TRBJ1-2|TRBD1
TGTGCCACCAGTGATCCTATAACGACAGGGGATGGCTACACCTTC
CATSDPITTGDGYTF
>-|TRBV7-6|TRBJ2-5|-
TGTGCCAGCAGCTTAGACGAGATCCGAGAGACCCAGTACTTC
CASSLDEIRETQYF
>-|TRBV9|TRBJ1-5|-
TGTGCCAGCAGCGTGGGGGGAAATAGCAATCAGCCCCAGCATTTT
CASSVGGNSNQPQHF
>-|TRBV5-4|TRBJ2-1|TRBD2
TGTGCCAGCCAACTAGCGGGGGTCCCGAGCTCCTACAATGAGCAGTTCTTC
CASQLAGVPSSYNEQFF
>-|TRBV6-5|TRBJ2-2|-
TGTGCCAGCAGGACAGCGAACACCGGGGAGCTGTTTTTT
CASRTANTGELFF
>-|TRBV5-5|TRBJ1-2|TRBD1
TGTGCCAGCAGCCACCGACAGGGGAGGGGTGGCTACACCTTC
CASSHRQGRGGYTF
>-|TRBV7-2|TRBJ1-3|-
TGTGCCAGCAGCGGACAGTCCTCCTCTGGAAACACCATATATTTT
CASSGQSSSGNTIYF
>once|TRBV18|TRBJ2-5|-
TGTGCCAGCTCACCCCAATTTGGAGTGTCAGAGACCCAGTACTTC
CASSPQFGVSETQYF
>-|TRBV10-1|TRBJ1-6|TRBD1
TGCGCCAGCGGCCGGGACAGAAATTCACCCCTCCACTTT
CASGRDRNSPLHF
>-|TRBV15|TRBJ1-1|TRBD1
TGTGCCACCAGCACGGGACAGGGGAGGACTGAAGCTTTCTTT
CATSTGQGRTEAFF
>-|TRBV2|TRBJ2-3|TRBD2
TGTGCCAGCAGTTCACTAGCGGGGGGGCCATTGAGCACAGATACGCAGTATTTT
CASSSLAGGPLSTDTQYF
>-|TRBV6-1|TRBJ2-5|-
TGTGCCAGCAGTGAAGAGGGACACTCACAAGAGACCCAGTACTTC
CASSEEGHSQETQYF
>-|TRBV6-6|TRBJ1-2|-
TGTGCCAGCCGACCTACGACACTTAACTATGGCTACACCTTC
CASRPTTLNYGYTF
>-|TRBV27|TRBJ1-1|TRBD1
TGTGCCAGCAGAGGACAGGGAGTCACTGAAGCTTTCTTT
CASRGQGVTEAFF
>-|TRBV6-6|TRBJ1-1|TRBD1
TGTGCCAGCAGCTCAGGGGGACGCACTGAAGCTTTCTTT
CASSSGGRTEAFF
>-|TRBV11-3|TRBJ2-1|TRBD1
TGTGCCAGCAGTCCAGCGACAGGGCAGGGCGATGAGCAGTTCTTC
CASSPATGQGDEQFF
>-|TRBV4-1|TRBJ1-6|TRBD1
TGCGCCAGCAGCCGAAGCATATTCGGGACAGGAAATTCACCCCTCCACTTT
CASSRSIFGTGNSPLHF
>-|TRBV3-1/TRBV3-2|TRBJ2-1|-
TGTGCCAGCAGGTTTAGCAGGGGGGTCCCGGGTGAGCAGTTCTTC
CASRFSRGVPGEQFF
>-|TRBV11-1|TRBJ1-1|-
TGTGCCAGCAGCTTAGGCGGAAACACTGAAGCTTTCTTT
CASSLGGNTEAFF
>-|TRBV5-1|TRBJ2-1|TRBD2
TGCGCCAGCAGCTCTGGCGGGGGGGCGGCGTTCTTC
CASSSGGGAAFF
>-|TRBV19|TRBJ1-5|-
TGTGCCAGTAGTCTAGACGGAGGAAGCAATCAGCCCCAGCATTTT
CASSLDGGSNQPQHF
>few|TRBV5-4|TRBJ2-6|-
TGTGCCAGCACCAAACCGGGCCTCGGAGGGTTGGGGGCCAACGTCCTGACTTTC
CASTKPGLGGLGANVLTF
>-|TRBV7-8|TRBJ2-5|TRBD2
TGTGCCAGTGGCGGGGGGCTCCAAGAGACCCAGTACTTC
CASGGGLQETQYF
>-|TRBV29-1|TRBJ2-1|TRBD2
TGCAGCGTTGATAGTCGGGGGGGAGGCAATGAGCAGTTCTTC
CSVDSRGGGNEQFF
>-|TRBV30|TRBJ1-1|-
TGTGCCTGGTTAGAGGGCAGGAGGAACACTGAAGCTTTCTTT
CAWLEGRRNTEAFF
>-|TRBV5-1|TRBJ1-2|-
TGCGCCAGCAGCTTGAGACAACAGGAGGGGAGTTCGGGCTACACCTTC
CASSLRQQEGSSGYTF
>-|TRBV11-3|TRBJ1-1|-
TGTGCCAGCAGCTTAGCAGGGAACACTGAAGCTTTCTTT
CASSLAGNTEAFF
>-|TRBV7-9|TRBJ2-5|TRBD2
TGTGCCAGCAGCTTAGTGCAGGCGGGGGTAGAGACCCAGTACTTC
CASSLVQAGVETQYF
>-|TRBV9|TRBJ2-1|TRBD2
TGTGCCAGCAGCGTAGTGAGCGGGGGAACACCCTACAATGAGCAGTTCTTC
CASSVVSGGTPYNEQFF